A selection of T cell receptor beta chains follows, all from one sample in a study of blood T cell repertoires in COVID-19. Clones were sequenced by immunoSEQ multiplex PCR, and TCRdb holds only the in-frame ones, with some missing. Found here are 140,000 or so clones, roughly 85% of them singletons; the top ten hold roughly 2.9%. The specimen sequenced was peripheral blood. Receptors were obtained from a middle-aged man with acute or convalescent COVID-19. Both conserved end residues are part of each CDR3. The D gene is left open where the match is weak. Only part of the rows carry a size: once, few, many, or a class if the clone is expanded.

v_call,j_call,clone_size,cdr3_length,d_call,cdr3_aa,cdr3_nt
TRBV3-1/TRBV3-2,TRBJ1-2,NA,12,NA,CASSQVQKGYTF,TGTGCCAGCAGCCAGGTTCAGAAAGGCTACACCTTC
TRBV5-1,TRBJ2-1,NA,15,NA,CASSQIAEPYNEQFF,TGCGCCAGCAGCCAAATAGCGGAGCCCTACAATGAGCAGTTCTTC
TRBV5-1,TRBJ2-3,NA,14,NA,CASSLAPLTDTQYF,TGCGCCAGCAGCTTGGCCCCCTTAACAGATACGCAGTATTTT
TRBV7-9,TRBJ2-3,NA,16,TRBD2,CASRPTLAGDTDTQYF,TGTGCCAGCAGGCCAACCCTAGCGGGGGACACAGATACGCAGTATTTT
TRBV5-1,TRBJ2-1,NA,17,TRBD2,CASSLGGRGRAGDEQFF,TGCGCCAGCAGCTTGGGCGGGCGCGGGAGGGCCGGGGATGAGCAGTTCTTC
TRBV7-8,TRBJ1-5,NA,17,TRBD1,CASSPGQGSYSNQPQHF,TGTGCCAGCAGCCCAGGACAGGGAAGTTATAGCAATCAGCCCCAGCATTTT
TRBV19,TRBJ1-1,NA,14,NA,CASRTGTMNTEAFF,TGTGCCAGTAGAACCGGGACAATGAACACTGAAGCTTTCTTT
TRBV29-1,TRBJ2-1,NA,15,TRBD2,CSVEGLAGGYNEQFF,TGCAGCGTTGAAGGACTAGCGGGGGGATACAATGAGCAGTTCTTC
TRBV7-3,TRBJ2-3,NA,14,TRBD1,CASRGQGATDTQYF,TGTGCCAGCAGGGGACAGGGGGCCACAGATACGCAGTATTTT
TRBV28,TRBJ1-4,once,16,TRBD1,CASSRDRGRGYEKLFF,TGTGCCAGCAGCAGGGACAGGGGGAGAGGGTACGAAAAACTGTTTTTT
TRBV2,TRBJ1-2,NA,12,NA,CASRERGYGYTF,TGTGCCAGCAGAGAGCGGGGCTATGGCTACACCTTC
TRBV19,TRBJ1-2,NA,12,NA,CASSIGPYGYTF,TGTGCCAGTAGTATAGGTCCATATGGCTACACCTTC
TRBV6-5,TRBJ2-2,NA,15,NA,CASRTHGRNTGELFF,TGTGCCAGCAGGACTCACGGGAGGAACACCGGGGAGCTGTTTTTT
TRBV6-4,TRBJ1-2,NA,14,NA,CASSESATTGGYTF,TGTGCCAGCAGTGAGTCGGCGACCACGGGGGGCTACACCTTC
TRBV2,TRBJ1-3,NA,16,TRBD1,CASTLEQGAHGNTIYF,TGTGCCAGCACGTTGGAACAGGGGGCGCACGGAAACACCATATATTTT
TRBV21-1,TRBJ2-7,few,21,NA,CASSSQGAGDRGPTEAYEQYF,TGTGCCAGCAGCTCTCAAGGGGCGGGGGACAGGGGACCCACCGAGGCCTACGAGCAGTACTTC
TRBV19,TRBJ2-2,NA,17,TRBD2,CASSPPLASGATGELFF,TGTGCCAGTAGCCCCCCCCTTGCTAGCGGAGCCACCGGGGAGCTGTTTTTT
TRBV9,TRBJ2-2,once,17,TRBD1,CARLRDRVRANTGELFF,TGTGCCAGACTCCGGGACAGGGTGCGCGCGAACACCGGGGAGCTGTTTTTT
TRBV19,TRBJ2-5,NA,14,TRBD2,CASRAGGYQETQYF,TGTGCCAGCAGAGCGGGGGGGTACCAAGAGACCCAGTACTTC
TRBV6-5,TRBJ1-3,NA,15,TRBD1,CASNLQGAGGNTIYF,TGTGCCAGCAACCTTCAGGGGGCAGGAGGAAACACCATATATTTT
TRBV10-3,TRBJ2-5,NA,18,TRBD1,CAISQGKVDRGMIGTQYF,TGTGCCATCAGTCAGGGGAAAGTGGACAGGGGGATGATCGGGACCCAGTACTTC
TRBV11-3,TRBJ2-1,NA,12,TRBD2,CASSFRTSPQFF,TGTGCCAGCAGCTTCAGGACTAGCCCTCAGTTCTTC
TRBV29-1,TRBJ2-2,NA,15,TRBD1,CSVTPGQANTGELFF,TGCAGCGTTACTCCGGGACAGGCGAACACCGGGGAGCTGTTTTTT
TRBV15,TRBJ1-1,NA,14,NA,CATSRDPQGTEAFF,TGTGCCACCAGCAGAGATCCCCAGGGCACTGAAGCTTTCTTT
TRBV6-1,TRBJ1-1,once,13,NA,CASSEYGSTEAFF,TGTGCCAGCAGTGAATATGGGAGCACTGAAGCTTTCTTT
TRBV4-1,TRBJ2-2,NA,15,NA,CASRHVSTDTGELFF,TGCGCCAGCCGACACGTTAGTACCGACACCGGGGAGCTGTTTTTT
TRBV4-1,TRBJ2-1,NA,16,TRBD1,CASSQGHGAGGNEQFF,TGCGCCAGCAGCCAAGGTCACGGGGCAGGGGGCAATGAGCAGTTCTTC
TRBV5-5,TRBJ2-7,NA,15,TRBD1,CASSLTGTGGYEQYF,TGTGCCAGCAGCTTAACCGGGACAGGGGGCTACGAGCAGTACTTC
TRBV28,TRBJ2-2,NA,15,TRBD1,CASSFQGVGTGELFF,TGTGCCAGCAGTTTCCAGGGGGTAGGCACCGGGGAGCTGTTTTTT
TRBV15,TRBJ1-2,NA,12,NA,CATSRDSYGYTF,TGTGCCACCAGCAGAGACAGCTATGGCTACACCTTC
TRBV4-1,TRBJ2-7,NA,15,NA,CASSQEGRGPYEQYF,TGCGCCAGCAGCCAAGAAGGCAGGGGCCCCTACGAGCAGTACTTC
TRBV5-4,TRBJ1-5,NA,14,TRBD1,CASSLGGGDQPQHF,TGTGCCAGCAGCTTGGGAGGGGGCGATCAGCCCCAGCATTTT
TRBV9,TRBJ1-2,NA,17,TRBD1,CASSGTGGATTNYGYTF,TGTGCCAGCAGCGGGACAGGGGGCGCGACAACTAACTATGGCTACACCTTC
TRBV9,TRBJ1-5,NA,15,NA,CASSVGQGLDQPQHF,TGTGCCAGCAGCGTAGGGCAGGGCCTAGATCAGCCCCAGCATTTT
TRBV4-2,TRBJ2-7,NA,13,TRBD2,CASSPASGYEQYF,TGTGCCAGCAGCCCCGCTAGCGGCTACGAGCAGTACTTC
TRBV14,TRBJ2-2,many,12,NA,CASSQEGRGLFF,TGTGCCAGCAGCCAAGAAGGTCGCGGGCTGTTTTTT
TRBV30,TRBJ1-2,once,14,TRBD1,CAWRADRGGYGYTF,TGTGCCTGGAGAGCGGACAGGGGCGGCTATGGCTACACCTTC
TRBV5-4,TRBJ1-4,NA,15,TRBD1,CASSSAGGPNEKLFF,TGTGCCAGCAGTTCCGCAGGGGGACCTAATGAAAAACTGTTTTTT
TRBV2,TRBJ2-3,NA,14,NA,CASREGISTDTQYF,TGTGCCAGCAGGGAGGGGATAAGCACAGATACGCAGTATTTT
TRBV5-1,TRBJ2-5,NA,13,TRBD2,CASSYREGETQYF,TGCGCCAGCAGCTACCGGGAGGGAGAGACCCAGTACTTC
TRBV10-3,TRBJ1-2,NA,12,NA,CAISADSYGYTF,TGTGCCATCAGTGCGGACAGCTATGGCTACACCTTC
TRBV3-1/TRBV3-2,TRBJ2-5,NA,15,TRBD2,CASSQRLAGRETQYF,TGTGCCAGCAGCCAAAGACTAGCGGGACGAGAGACCCAGTACTTC
TRBV14,TRBJ1-2,NA,14,NA,CASSQASTRSGYTF,TGTGCCAGCAGCCAAGCTAGTACCCGTAGTGGCTACACCTTC
TRBV3-1/TRBV3-2,TRBJ2-5,NA,15,TRBD2,CASTLLAGGQETQYF,TGTGCCAGCACCCTACTAGCGGGGGGGCAAGAGACCCAGTACTTC
TRBV7-9,TRBJ2-7,once,15,TRBD1,CASSSGQGGNYEQYF,TGTGCCAGCAGCTCCGGACAGGGGGGTAATTACGAGCAGTACTTC
TRBV30,TRBJ2-3,NA,13,TRBD1,CAISGTGKDTQYF,TGTGCTATCTCCGGGACAGGGAAAGATACGCAGTATTTT
TRBV7-8,TRBJ1-5,NA,15,NA,CASSTRGGGNQPQHF,TGTGCCAGCAGCACGCGTGGGGGCGGCAATCAGCCCCAGCATTTT
TRBV14,TRBJ1-6,NA,15,NA,CASSQVFGGFSPLHF,TGTGCCAGCAGCCAAGTGTTCGGGGGTTTTTCACCCCTCCACTTT
TRBV20-1,TRBJ2-3,NA,11,NA,CSVLRADTQYF,TGCAGTGTCCTTCGCGCAGATACGCAGTATTTT
TRBV12-5,TRBJ1-3,NA,13,NA,CASGFREGNTIYF,TGTGCTAGTGGTTTCCGGGAGGGAAACACCATATATTTT
TRBV30,TRBJ2-2,NA,18,TRBD2,CAWILWTSGKSGTGELFF,TGTGCCTGGATATTGTGGACTAGCGGGAAATCTGGGACCGGGGAGCTGTTTTTT
TRBV5-4,TRBJ2-4,NA,16,TRBD1,CASSPTGGAGKNIQYF,TGTGCCAGCAGCCCCACAGGGGGCGCGGGCAAAAACATTCAGTACTTC
TRBV5-8,TRBJ1-6,NA,12,NA,CASSLADSPLHF,TGTGCCAGCAGCTTGGCCGATTCACCCCTCCACTTT
TRBV10-3,TRBJ2-3,NA,14,NA,CAITDLAGTDTQYF,TGTGCCATCACCGACCTCGCGGGCACAGATACGCAGTATTTT